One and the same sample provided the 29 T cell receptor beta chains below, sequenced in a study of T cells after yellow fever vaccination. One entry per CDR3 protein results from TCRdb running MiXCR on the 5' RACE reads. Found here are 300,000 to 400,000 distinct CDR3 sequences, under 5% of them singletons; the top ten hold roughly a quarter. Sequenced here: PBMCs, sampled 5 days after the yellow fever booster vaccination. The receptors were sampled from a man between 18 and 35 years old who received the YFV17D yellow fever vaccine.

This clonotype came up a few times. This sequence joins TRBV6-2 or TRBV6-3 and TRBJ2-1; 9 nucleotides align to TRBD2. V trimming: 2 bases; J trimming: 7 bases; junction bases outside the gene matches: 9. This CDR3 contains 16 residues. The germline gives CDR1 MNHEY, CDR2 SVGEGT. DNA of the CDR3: TGTGCCAGCAGTTACCGGCGGGGGGGAGGAACGAATGAGCAGTTCTTC. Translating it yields CASSYRRGGGTNEQFF.

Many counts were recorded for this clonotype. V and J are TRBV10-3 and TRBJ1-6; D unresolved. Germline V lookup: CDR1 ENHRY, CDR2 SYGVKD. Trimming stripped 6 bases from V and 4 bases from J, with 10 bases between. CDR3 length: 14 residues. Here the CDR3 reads CAIRDRGYNSPLHF. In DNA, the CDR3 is TGTGCCATCAGAGATCGGGGATATAATTCACCCCTCCACTTT.

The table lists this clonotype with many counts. CDR3 sequence reads: CSAMDLGPLGPLHF. The DNA for the CDR3 is TGCAGTGCGATGGACCTCGGGCCGTTGGGACCCCTCCACTTT. J is TRBJ1-6 and V is TRBV20-1; no definite D call. Germline CDR1 reads DFQATT; CDR2 reads SNEGSKA (reference sequence). The CDR3 is made up of 14 amino acids. V lost 6 bases and J lost 12, with 21 bases in between.

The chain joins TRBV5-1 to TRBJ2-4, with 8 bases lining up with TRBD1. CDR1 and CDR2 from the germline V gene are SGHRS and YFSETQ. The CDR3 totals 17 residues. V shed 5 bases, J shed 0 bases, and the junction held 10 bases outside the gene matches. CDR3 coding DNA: TGCGCCAGCAGAACAGACCAGGGGGCCCTAGCCAAAAACATTCAGTACTTC. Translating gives CASRTDQGALAKNIQYF.

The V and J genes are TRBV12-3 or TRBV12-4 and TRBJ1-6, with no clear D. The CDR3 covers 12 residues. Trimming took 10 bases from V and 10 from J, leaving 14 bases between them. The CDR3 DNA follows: TGTGCCACCCGGGCCTACGGGTCACCCCTCCACTTT. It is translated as CATRAYGSPLHF.

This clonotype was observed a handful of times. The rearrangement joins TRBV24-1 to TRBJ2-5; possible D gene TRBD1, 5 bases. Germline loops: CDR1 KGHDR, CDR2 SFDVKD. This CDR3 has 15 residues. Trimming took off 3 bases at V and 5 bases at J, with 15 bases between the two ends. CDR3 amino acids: CATSDQKGAGETQYF. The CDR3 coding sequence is TGTGCCACCAGTGATCAGAAAGGGGCAGGGGAGACCCAGTACTTC.

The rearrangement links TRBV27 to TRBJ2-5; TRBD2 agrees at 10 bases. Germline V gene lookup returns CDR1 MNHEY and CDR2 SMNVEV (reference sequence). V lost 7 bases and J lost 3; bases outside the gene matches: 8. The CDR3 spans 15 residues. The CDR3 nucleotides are TGTGCCAGCAAACGCAGCGGGGGGGCCGAAGAGACCCAGTACTTC. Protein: CASKRSGGAEETQYF.

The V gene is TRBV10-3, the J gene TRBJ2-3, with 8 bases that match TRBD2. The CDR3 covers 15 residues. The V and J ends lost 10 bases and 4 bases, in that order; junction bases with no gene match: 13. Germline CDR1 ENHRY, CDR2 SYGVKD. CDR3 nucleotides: TGTGCCACCCGGGATGGGCTAGCGGGTGCAGATACGCAGTATTTT. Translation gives CATRDGLAGADTQYF.

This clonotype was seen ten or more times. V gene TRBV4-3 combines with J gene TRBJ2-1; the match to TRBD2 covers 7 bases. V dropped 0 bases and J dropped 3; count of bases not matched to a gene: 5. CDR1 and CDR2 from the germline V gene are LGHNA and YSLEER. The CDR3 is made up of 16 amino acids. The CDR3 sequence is CASSQDLQRGYNEQFF. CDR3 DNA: TGCGCCAGCAGCCAAGATCTCCAGCGGGGCTACAATGAGCAGTTCTTC.

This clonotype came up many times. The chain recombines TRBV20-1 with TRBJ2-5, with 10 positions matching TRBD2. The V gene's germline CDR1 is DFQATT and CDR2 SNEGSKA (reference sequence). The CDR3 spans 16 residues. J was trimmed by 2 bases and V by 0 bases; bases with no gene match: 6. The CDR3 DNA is TGCAGTGCTAGAGACCCTAGCGGGGGATCTCAAGAGACCCAGTACTTC. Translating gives CSARDPSGGSQETQYF.

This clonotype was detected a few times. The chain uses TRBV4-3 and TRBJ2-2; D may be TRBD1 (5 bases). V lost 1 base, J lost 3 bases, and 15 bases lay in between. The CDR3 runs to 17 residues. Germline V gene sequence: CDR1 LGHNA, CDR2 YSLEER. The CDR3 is CASSQARVSQYTGELFF. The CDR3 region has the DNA TGCGCCAGCAGCCAAGCCAGGGTCTCGCAGTACACCGGGGAGCTGTTTTTT.

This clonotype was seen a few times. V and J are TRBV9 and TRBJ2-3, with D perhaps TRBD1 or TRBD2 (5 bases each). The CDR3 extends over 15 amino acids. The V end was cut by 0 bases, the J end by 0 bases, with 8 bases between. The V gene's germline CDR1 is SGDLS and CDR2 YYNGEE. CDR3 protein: CASSVGGSSTDTQYF. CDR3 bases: TGTGCCAGCAGCGTAGGGGGGTCCAGCACAGATACGCAGTATTTT.

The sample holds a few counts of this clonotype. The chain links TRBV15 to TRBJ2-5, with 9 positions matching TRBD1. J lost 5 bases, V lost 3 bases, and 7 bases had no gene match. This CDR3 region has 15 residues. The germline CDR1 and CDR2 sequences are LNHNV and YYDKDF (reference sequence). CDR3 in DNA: TGTGCCACCAGCAGGACTACCGGGACAGGGGAGACCCAGTACTTC. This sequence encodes CATSRTTGTGETQYF.

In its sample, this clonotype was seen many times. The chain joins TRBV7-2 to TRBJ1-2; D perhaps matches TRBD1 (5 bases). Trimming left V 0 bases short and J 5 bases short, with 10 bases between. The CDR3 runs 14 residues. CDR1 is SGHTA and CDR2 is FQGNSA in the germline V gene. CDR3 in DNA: TGTGCCAGCAGCTTAGCGCAGGGAGCGTATGGCTACACCTTC. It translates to CASSLAQGAYGYTF.

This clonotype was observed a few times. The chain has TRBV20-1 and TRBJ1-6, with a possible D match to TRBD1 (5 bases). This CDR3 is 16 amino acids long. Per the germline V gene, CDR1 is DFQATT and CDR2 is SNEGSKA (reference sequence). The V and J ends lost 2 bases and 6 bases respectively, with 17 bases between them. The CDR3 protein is CSARSSFGAGNSPLHF. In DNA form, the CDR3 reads TGCAGTGCTAGATCTTCGTTTGGGGCGGGTAATTCACCCCTCCACTTT.

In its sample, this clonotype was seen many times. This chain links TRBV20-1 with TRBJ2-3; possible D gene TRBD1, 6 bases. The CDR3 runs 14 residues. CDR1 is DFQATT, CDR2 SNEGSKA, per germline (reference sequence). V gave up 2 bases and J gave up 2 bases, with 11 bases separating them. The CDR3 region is CSARFDRPTDTQYF. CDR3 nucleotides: TGCAGTGCTAGATTCGACAGGCCCACAGATACGCAGTATTTT.

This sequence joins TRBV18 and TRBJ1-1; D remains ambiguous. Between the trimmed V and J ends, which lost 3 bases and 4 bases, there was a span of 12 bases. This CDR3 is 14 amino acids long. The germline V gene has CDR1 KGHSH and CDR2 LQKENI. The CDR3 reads CASSPVPGSTEAFF. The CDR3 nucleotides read TGTGCCAGCTCACCTGTCCCTGGGTCCACTGAAGCTTTCTTT.

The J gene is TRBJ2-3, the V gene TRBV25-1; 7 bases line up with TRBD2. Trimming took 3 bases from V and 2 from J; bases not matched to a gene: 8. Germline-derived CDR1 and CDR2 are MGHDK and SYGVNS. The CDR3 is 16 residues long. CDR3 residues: CASSELGRGNTDTQYF. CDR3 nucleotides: TGTGCCAGCAGTGAGCTGGGGCGGGGGAACACAGATACGCAGTATTTT.

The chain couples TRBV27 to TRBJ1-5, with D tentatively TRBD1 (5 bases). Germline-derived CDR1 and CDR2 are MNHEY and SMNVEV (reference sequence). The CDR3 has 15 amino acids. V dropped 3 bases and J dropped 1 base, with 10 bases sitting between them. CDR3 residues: CASSFGQGSNQPQHF. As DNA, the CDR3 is TGTGCCAGCAGTTTTGGCCAGGGAAGCAATCAGCCCCAGCATTTT.

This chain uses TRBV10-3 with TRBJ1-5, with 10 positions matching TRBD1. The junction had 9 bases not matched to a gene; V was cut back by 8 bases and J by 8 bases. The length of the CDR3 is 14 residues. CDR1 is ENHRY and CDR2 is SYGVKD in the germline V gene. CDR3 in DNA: TGTGCCATCCAAGGGACAGGGGTTTCTAAGCCCCAGCATTTT. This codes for CAIQGTGVSKPQHF.

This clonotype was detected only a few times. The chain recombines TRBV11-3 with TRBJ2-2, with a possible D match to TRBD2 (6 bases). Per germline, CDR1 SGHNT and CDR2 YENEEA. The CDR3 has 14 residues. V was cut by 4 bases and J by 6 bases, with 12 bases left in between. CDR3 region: CASSYWGDPGELFF. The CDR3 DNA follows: TGTGCCAGCAGCTATTGGGGGGACCCCGGGGAGCTGTTTTTT.

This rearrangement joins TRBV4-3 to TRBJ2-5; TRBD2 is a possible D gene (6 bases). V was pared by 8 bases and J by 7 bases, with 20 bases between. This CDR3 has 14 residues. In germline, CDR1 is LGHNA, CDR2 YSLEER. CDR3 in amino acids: CASSLTRGMGTQYF. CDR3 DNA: TGCGCCAGCTCTCTGACGCGGGGAATGGGGACCCAGTACTTC.

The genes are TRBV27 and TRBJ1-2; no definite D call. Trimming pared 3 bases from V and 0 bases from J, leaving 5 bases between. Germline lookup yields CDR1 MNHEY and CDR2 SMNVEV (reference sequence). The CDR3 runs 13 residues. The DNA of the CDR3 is TGTGCCAGCAGTTTCTCGGCTAACTATGGCTACACCTTC. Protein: CASSFSANYGYTF.

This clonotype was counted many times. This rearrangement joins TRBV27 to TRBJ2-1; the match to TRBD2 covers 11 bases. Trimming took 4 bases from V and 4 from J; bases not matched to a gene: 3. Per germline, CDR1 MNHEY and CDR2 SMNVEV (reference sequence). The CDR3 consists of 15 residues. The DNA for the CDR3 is TGTGCCAGCAGTTATCTAGCGGGGGGTTACAATGAGCAGTTCTTC. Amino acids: CASSYLAGGYNEQFF.

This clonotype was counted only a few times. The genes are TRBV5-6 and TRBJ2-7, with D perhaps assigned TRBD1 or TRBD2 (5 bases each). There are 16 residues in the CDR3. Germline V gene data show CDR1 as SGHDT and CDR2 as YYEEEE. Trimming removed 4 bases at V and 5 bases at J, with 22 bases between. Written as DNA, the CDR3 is TGTGCCAGCAGCGGCGGCCGGGACCGGCGAATCAACGAGCAGTACTTC. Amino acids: CASSGGRDRRINEQYF. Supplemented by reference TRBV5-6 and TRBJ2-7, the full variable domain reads DAGVTQSPTHLIKTRGQQVTLRCSPKSGHDTVSWYQQALGQGPQFIFQYYEEEERQRGNFPDRFSGHQFPNYSSELNVNALLLGDSALYLCASSGGRDRRINEQYFGPGTRLTVT.

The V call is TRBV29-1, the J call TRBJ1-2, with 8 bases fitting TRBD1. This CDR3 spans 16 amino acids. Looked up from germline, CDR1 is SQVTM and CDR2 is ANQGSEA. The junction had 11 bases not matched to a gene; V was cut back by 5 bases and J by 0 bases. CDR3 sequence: CSVPRTGKSANYGYTF. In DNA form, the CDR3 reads TGCAGCGTTCCCCGGACAGGGAAGTCAGCTAACTATGGCTACACCTTC. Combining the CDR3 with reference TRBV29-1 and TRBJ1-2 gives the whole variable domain SAVISQKPSRDICQRGTSLTIQCQVDSQVTMMFWYRQQPGQSLTLIATANQGSEATYESGFVIDKFPISRPNLTFSTLTVSNMSPEDSSIYLCSVPRTGKSANYGYTFGSGTRLTVV.

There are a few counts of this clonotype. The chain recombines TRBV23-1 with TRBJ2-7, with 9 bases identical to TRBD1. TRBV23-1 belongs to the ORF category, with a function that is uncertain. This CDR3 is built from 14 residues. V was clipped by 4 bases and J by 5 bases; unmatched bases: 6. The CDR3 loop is CASSPPGQGNEQYV. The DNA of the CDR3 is TGCGCCAGCAGTCCGCCGGGACAGGGAAACGAGCAGTACGTC.

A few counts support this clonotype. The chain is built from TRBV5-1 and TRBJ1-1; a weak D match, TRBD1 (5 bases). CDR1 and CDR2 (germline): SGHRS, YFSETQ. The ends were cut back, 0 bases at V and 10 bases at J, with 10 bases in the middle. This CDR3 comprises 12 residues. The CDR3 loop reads CASSLEGQGAFF. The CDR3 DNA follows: TGCGCCAGCAGCTTGGAGGGGCAGGGAGCTTTCTTT.

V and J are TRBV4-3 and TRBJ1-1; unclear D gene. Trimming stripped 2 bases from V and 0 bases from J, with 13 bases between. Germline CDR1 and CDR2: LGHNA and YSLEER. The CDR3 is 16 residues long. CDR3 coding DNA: TGCGCCAGCAGCCAATTCACGGGAGTGCTGAACACTGAAGCTTTCTTT. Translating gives CASSQFTGVLNTEAFF.